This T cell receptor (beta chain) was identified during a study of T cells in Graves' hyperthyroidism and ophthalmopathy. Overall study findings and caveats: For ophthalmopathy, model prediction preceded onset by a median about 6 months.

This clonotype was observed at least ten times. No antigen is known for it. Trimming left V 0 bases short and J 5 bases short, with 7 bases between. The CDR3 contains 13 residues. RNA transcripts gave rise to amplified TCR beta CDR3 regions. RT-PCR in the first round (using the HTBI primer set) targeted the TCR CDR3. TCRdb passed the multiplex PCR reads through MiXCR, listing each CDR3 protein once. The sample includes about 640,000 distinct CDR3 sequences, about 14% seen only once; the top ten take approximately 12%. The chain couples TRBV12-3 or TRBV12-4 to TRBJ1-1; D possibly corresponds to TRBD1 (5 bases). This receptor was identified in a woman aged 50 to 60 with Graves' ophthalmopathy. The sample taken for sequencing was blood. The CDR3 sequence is CASSLATVTEAFF. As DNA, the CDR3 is TGTGCCAGCAGTTTAGCGACAGTTACTGAAGCTTTCTTT.